This TCR beta chain came from a study of response to subunit inactivated influenza vaccine. J was trimmed by 1 base and V by 1 base; bases with no gene match: 9. The CDR3 contains 17 residues. CDR1 is DFQATT, CDR2 SNEGSKA, per germline (reference sequence). MiXCR, applied by TCRdb to the RT-PCR reads, yields one record per CDR3 protein. This table holds about 500,000 distinct CDR3 sequences, 13% found once. The receptor's source is a man aged 50-60 years who received an inactivated influenza vaccine. Sample: PBMCs from blood, taken about 40 days after vaccination. The rearrangement links TRBV20-1 to TRBJ2-1; 8 positions agree with TRBD2. The CDR3 here is CSARVSGLATSYNEQFF. In DNA, the CDR3 is TGCAGTGCTAGAGTTTCCGGACTAGCCACATCCTACAATGAGCAGTTCTTC.